This T cell receptor beta chain was obtained from a study of T-cell reconstitution after alpha-beta-depleted transplantation in children. The TCRbeta library was prepared with unique molecular identifiers. From the PCR reads, TCRdb called clonotypes with MiXCR, one entry per CDR3 protein. Of approximately 640,000 distinct CDR3 sequences listed, approximately 15% are singletons. The V gene end was trimmed by 5 bases and the J gene end by 5 bases; junction bases not matched to a gene: 8. The CDR3 has 13 amino acids. Looked up from germline, CDR1 is DFQATT and CDR2 is SNEGSKA (reference sequence). In its sample, this clonotype was seen many times.

J is TRBJ2-7 and V is TRBV20-1, with 8 bases fitting TRBD1. Sequences were derived from PBMCs from the stem cell graft donor, sampled from the stem cell graft. The clonotype comes from a human donor who donated a stem cell graft to a child with acute myeloid leukemia. As DNA, the CDR3 is TGCAGTGCTCCAGGACAGGGATGGAACGAGCAGTACTTC. Its translation: CSAPGQGWNEQYF.